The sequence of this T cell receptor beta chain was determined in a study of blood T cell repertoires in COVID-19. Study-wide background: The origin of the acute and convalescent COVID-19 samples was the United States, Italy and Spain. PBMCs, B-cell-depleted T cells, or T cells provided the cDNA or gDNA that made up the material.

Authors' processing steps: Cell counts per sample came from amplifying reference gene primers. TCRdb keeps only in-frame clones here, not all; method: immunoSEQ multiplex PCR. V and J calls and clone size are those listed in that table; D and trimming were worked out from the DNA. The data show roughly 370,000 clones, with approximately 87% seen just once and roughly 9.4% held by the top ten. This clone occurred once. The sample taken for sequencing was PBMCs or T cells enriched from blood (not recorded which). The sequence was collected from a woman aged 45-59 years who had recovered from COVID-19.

The CDR3 DNA sequence: TGTGCCAGCAGCCAAGCTCCCACACAAGCCTACGAGCAGTACTTC. Translation: CASSQAPTQAYEQYF. The chain uses TRBV3-1 (or the pseudogene TRBV3-2) and TRBJ2-7; D not resolved. Trimming took off 1 base at V and 2 bases at J, with 12 bases between the two ends. Germline-derived CDR1 and CDR2 are LGHDT and YNNKEL (reference sequence). The CDR3 loop spans 15 amino acids.